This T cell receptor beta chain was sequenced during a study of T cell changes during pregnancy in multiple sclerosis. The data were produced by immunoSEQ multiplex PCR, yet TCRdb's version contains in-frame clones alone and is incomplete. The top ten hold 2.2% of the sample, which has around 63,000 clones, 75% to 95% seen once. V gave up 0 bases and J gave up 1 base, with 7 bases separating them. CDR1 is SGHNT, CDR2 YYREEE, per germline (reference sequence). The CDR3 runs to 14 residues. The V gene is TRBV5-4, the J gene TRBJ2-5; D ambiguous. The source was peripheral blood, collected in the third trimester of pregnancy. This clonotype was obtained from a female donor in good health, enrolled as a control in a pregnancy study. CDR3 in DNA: TGTGCCAGCAGCTTGGATTCTACCCAAGAGACCCAGTACTTC. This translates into CASSLDSTQETQYF.